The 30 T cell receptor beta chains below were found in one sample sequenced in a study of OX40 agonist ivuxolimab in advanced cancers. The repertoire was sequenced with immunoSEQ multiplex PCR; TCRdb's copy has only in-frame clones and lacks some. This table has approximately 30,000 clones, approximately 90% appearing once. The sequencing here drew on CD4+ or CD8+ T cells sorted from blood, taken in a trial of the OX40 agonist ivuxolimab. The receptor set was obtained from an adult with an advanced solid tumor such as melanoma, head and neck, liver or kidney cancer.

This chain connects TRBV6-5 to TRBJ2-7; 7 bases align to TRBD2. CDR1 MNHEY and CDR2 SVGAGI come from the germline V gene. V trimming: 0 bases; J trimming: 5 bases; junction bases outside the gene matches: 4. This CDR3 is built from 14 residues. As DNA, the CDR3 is TGTGCCAGCAGTTACTCGGTACGGGGGGACGAGCAGTACTTC. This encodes CASSYSVRGDEQYF.

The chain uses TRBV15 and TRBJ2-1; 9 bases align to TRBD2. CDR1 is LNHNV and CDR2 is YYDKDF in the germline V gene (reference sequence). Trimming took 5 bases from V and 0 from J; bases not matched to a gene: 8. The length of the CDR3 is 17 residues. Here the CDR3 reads CATSAGLALSSYNEQFF. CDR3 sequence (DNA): TGTGCCACCAGCGCAGGACTAGCGTTAAGCTCCTACAATGAGCAGTTCTTC. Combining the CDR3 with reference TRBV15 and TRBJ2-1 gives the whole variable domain DAMVIQNPRYQVTQFGKPVTLSCSQTLNHNVMYWYQQKSSQAPKLLFHYYDKDFNNEADTPDNFQSRRPNTSFCFLDIRSPGLGDTAMYLCATSAGLALSSYNEQFFGPGTRLTVL.

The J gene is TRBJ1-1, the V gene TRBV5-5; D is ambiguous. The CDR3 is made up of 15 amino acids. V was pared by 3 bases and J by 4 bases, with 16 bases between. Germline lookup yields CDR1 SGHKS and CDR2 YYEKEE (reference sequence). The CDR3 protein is CASSSPHTQRTEAFF. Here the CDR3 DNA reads TGTGCCAGCAGCTCCCCACACACGCAACGCACTGAAGCTTTCTTT.

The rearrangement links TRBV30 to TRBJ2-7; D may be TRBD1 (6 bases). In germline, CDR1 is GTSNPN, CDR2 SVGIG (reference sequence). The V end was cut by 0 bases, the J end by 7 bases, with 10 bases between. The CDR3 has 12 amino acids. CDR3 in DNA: TGTGCCTGGAGTGTTTTGGGGGCAGAGCAGTACTTC. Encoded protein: CAWSVLGAEQYF.

The CDR3, as DNA: TGTGCCAGCAGCTCACCGGGACAGGGGAGGATACGAGGTAGCACAGATACGCAGTATTTT. Protein sequence: CASSSPGQGRIRGSTDTQYF. The chain couples TRBV5-4 to TRBJ2-3, with TRBD1 matching 10 bases. V shed 3 bases, J shed 0 bases, and the junction held 16 bases outside the gene matches. The CDR3 runs 20 residues. In germline, CDR1 is SGHNT, CDR2 YYREEE (reference sequence).

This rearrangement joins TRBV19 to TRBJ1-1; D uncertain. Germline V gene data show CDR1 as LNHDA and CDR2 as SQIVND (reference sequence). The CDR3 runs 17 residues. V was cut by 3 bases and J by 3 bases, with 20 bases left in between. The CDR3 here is CASSIWGEGFRDTEAFF. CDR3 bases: TGTGCCAGTAGTATCTGGGGTGAAGGCTTTAGGGACACTGAAGCTTTCTTT.

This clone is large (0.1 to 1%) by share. The CDR3 protein is CASISLPGAADTQYF. CDR3 DNA sequence: TGTGCCAGCATCTCCCTCCCGGGGGCGGCAGATACGCAGTATTTT. The chain employs TRBV28 and TRBJ2-3, with D perhaps matching TRBD1 or TRBD2 (6 bases each). The germline CDR1 and CDR2 sequences are MDHEN and SYDVKM. The CDR3 length is 15 residues. The V gene lost 7 bases and the J gene lost 4 bases, with 18 bases spanning the gap.

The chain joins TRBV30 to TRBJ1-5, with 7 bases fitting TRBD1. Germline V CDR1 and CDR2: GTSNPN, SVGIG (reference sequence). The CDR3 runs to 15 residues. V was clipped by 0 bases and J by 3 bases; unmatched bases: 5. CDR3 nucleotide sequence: TGTGCCTGGAGTGTATTAGGACAGGCCAATCAGCCCCAGCATTTT. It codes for CAWSVLGQANQPQHF.

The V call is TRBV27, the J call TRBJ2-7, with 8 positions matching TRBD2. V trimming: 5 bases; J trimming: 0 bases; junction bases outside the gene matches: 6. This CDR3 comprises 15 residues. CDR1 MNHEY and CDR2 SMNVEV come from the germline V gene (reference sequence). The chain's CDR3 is CASSRSGSPSYEQYF. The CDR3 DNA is TGTGCCAGCAGTAGAAGCGGGAGTCCCTCCTACGAGCAGTACTTC.

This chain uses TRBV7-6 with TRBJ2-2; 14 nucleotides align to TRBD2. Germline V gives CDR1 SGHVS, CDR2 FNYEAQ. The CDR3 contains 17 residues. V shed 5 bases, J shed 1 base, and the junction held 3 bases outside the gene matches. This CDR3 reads CASSPGLAGENTGELFF. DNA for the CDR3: TGTGCCAGCAGCCCGGGACTAGCGGGAGAGAACACCGGGGAGCTGTTTTTT.

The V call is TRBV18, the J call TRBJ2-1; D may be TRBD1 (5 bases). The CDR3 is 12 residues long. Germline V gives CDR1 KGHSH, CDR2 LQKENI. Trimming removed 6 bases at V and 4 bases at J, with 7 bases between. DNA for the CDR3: TGTGCCAGCTCGGCAGGGTACAATGAGCAGTTCTTC. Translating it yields CASSAGYNEQFF. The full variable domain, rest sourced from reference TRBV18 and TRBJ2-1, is NAGVMQNPRHLVRRRGQEARLRCSPMKGHSHVYWYRQLPEEGLKFMVYLQKENIIDESGMPKERFSAEFPKEGPSILRIQQVVRGDSAAYFCASSAGYNEQFFGPGTRLTVL.

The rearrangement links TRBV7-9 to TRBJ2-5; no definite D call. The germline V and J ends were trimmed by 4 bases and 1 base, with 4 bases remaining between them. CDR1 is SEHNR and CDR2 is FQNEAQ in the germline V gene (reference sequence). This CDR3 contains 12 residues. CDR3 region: CASSSSQETQYF. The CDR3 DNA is TGTGCCAGCAGCTCCTCCCAAGAGACCCAGTACTTC.

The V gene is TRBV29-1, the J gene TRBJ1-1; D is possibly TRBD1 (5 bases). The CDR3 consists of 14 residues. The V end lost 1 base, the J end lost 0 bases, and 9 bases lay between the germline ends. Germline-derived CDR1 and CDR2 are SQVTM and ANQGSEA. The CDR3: CSVEAGDLNTEAFF. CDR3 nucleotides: TGCAGCGTTGAAGCCGGGGACCTGAACACTGAAGCTTTCTTT.

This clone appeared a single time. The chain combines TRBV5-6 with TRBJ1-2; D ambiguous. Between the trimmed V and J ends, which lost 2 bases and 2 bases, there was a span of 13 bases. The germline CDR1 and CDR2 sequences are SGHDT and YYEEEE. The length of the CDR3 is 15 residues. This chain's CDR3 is CASSLFGERNYGYTF. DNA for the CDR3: TGTGCCAGCAGCTTATTTGGGGAAAGGAACTATGGCTACACCTTC.

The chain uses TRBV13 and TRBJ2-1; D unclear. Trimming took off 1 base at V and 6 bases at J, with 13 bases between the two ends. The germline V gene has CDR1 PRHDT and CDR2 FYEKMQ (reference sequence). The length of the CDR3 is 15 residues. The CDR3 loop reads CASSLAHGRRNEQFF. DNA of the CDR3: TGTGCCAGCAGCTTAGCCCACGGCCGACGCAATGAGCAGTTCTTC. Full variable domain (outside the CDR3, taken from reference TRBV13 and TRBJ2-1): AAGVIQSPRHLIKEKRETATLKCYPIPRHDTVYWYQQGPGQDPQFLISFYEKMQSDKGSIPDRFSAQQFSDYHSELNMSSLELGDSALYFCASSLAHGRRNEQFFGPGTRLTVL.

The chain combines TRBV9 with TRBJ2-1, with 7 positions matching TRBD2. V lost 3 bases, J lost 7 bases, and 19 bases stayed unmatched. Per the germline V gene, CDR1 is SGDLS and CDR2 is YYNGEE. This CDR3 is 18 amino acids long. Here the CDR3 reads CASSDPISPAGLVNEQFF. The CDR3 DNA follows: TGTGCCAGCAGCGACCCCATAAGTCCAGCGGGGCTGGTTAATGAGCAGTTCTTC. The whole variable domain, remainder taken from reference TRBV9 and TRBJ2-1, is DSGVTQTPKHLITATGQRVTLRCSPRSGDLSVYWYQQSLDQGLQFLIQYYNGEERAKGNILERFSAQQFPDLHSELNLSSLELGDSALYFCASSDPISPAGLVNEQFFGPGTRLTVL.

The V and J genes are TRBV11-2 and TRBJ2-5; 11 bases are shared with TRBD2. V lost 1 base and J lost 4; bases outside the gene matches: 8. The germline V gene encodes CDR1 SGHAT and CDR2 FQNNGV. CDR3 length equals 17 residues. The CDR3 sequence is CASSLAPSGGRGETQYF. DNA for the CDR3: TGTGCCAGCAGCTTAGCGCCTAGCGGGGGGCGGGGAGAGACCCAGTACTTC.

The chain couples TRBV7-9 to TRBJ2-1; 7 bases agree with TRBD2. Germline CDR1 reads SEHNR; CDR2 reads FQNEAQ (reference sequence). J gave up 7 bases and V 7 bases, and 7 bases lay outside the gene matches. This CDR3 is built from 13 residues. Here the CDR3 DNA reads TGTGCCAGCACCCGAAGTAGCGGGAATGAGCAGTTCTTC. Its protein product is CASTRSSGNEQFF.

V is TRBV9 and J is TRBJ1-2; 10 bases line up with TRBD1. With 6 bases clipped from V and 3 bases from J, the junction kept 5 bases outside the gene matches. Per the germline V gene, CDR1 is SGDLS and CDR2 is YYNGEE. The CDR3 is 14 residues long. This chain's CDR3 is CASNRQGAYYGYTF. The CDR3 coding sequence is TGTGCCAGCAACCGACAGGGGGCTTACTATGGCTACACCTTC.

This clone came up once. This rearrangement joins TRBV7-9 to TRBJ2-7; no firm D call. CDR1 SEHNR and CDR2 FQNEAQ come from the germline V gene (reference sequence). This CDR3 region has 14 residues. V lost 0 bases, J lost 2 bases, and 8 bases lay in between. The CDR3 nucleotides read TGTGCCAGCAGCTTAGCGGGCAAGCCCTACGAGCAGTACTTC. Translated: CASSLAGKPYEQYF.

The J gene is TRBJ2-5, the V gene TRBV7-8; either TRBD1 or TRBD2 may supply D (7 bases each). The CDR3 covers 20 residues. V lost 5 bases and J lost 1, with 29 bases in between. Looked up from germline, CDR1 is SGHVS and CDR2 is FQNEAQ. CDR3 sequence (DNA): TGTGCCAGCAGCACCCGACAGGGTTCGTCGGGGGAGGGATCCCAAGAGACCCAGTACTTC. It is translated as CASSTRQGSSGEGSQETQYF.

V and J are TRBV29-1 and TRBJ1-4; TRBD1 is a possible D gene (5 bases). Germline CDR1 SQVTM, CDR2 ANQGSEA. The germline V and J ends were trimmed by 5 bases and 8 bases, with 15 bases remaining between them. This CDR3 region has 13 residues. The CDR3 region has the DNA TGCAGCGTTTTCGCCAGGGTTGGGGAAAAACTGTTTTTT. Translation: CSVFARVGEKLFF.

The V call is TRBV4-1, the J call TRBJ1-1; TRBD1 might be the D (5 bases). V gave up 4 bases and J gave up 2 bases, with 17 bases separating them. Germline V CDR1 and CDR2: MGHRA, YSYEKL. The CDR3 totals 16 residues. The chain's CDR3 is CASSLTLAQGNTEAFF. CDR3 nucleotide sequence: TGCGCCAGCAGCCTGACTTTAGCCCAGGGAAACACTGAAGCTTTCTTT.

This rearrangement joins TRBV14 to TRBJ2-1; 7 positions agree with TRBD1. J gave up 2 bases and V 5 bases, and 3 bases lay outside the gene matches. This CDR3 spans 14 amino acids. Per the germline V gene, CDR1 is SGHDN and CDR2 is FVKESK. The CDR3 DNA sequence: TGTGCCAGCAGCAGACAGGGCCCCTACAATGAGCAGTTCTTC. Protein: CASSRQGPYNEQFF.

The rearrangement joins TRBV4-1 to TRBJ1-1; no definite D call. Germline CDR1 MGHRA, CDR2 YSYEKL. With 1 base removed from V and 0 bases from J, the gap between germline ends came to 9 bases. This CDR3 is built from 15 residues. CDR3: CASSQADYLNTEAFF. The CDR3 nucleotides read TGCGCCAGCAGCCAAGCCGACTACTTGAACACTGAAGCTTTCTTT.

CDR3 sequence reads: CASRTAPRGEKLFF. In nucleotides, the CDR3 is TGCGCCAGCAGAACGGCCCCTCGCGGTGAAAAACTGTTTTTT. The rearrangement uses TRBV5-1 and TRBJ1-4; D unclear. CDR1 is SGHRS, CDR2 YFSETQ, per germline. V lost 5 bases to trimming and J lost 7 bases, with 15 bases between them. The CDR3 spans 14 residues.

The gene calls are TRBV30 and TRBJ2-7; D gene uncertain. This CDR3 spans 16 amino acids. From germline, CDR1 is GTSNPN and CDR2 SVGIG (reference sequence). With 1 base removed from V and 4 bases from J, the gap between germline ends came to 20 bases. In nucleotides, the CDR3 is TGTGCCTGGAGTGCCACCCGAGTTGACGTAACTTACGAGCAGTACTTC. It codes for CAWSATRVDVTYEQYF.

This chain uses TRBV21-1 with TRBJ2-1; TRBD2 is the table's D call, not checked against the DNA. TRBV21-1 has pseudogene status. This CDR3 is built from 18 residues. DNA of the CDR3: TGTGCCAGCAGCAAACCGGGACTTTTTTTCGTTCGCACCGATGAGCAGTTCTTC. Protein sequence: CASSKPGLFFVRTDEQFF.

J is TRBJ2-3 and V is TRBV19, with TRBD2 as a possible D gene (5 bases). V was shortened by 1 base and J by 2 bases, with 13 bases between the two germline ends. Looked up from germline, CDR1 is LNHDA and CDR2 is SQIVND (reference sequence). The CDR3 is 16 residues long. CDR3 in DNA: TGTGCCAGTAGTATAGGGCTGGCGGGTCCCACAGATACGCAGTATTTT. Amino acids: CASSIGLAGPTDTQYF.

CDR3 residues: CASSKGRVEEEETQYF. CDR3 nucleotides: TGTGCCAGCAGCAAAGGCAGGGTGGAGGAGGAAGAGACCCAGTACTTC. The chain employs TRBV7-9 and TRBJ2-5, with D perhaps matching TRBD1 or TRBD2 (5 bases each). The CDR3 is made up of 16 amino acids. The germline V gene encodes CDR1 SEHNR and CDR2 FQNEAQ (reference sequence). V lost 5 bases and J lost 3, with 19 bases in between. Full variable domain (missing parts from reference TRBV7-9 and TRBJ2-5): DTGVSQNPRHKITKRGQNVTFRCDPISEHNRLYWYRQTLGQGPEFLTYFQNEAQLEKSRLLSDRFSAERPKGSFSTLEIQRTEQGDSAMYLCASSKGRVEEEETQYFGPGTRLLVL.